This T cell receptor (beta chain) was sequenced during a study of CD8 T cells in ankylosing spondylitis. The CDR3 has 14 residues. Trimming removed 6 bases from V and 3 bases from J, with 15 bases in between. Germline CDR1 reads DFQATT; CDR2 reads SNEGSKA (reference sequence). TCRdb re-derived calls from the 5' RACE reads in MiXCR, one entry per CDR3 protein. Here the sample spans 200,000 or so distinct CDR3 sequences, 18% being singletons. The TCR comes from a male donor aged 10 to 30 with ankylosing spondylitis or in good health (not recorded which). The chain carries TRBV20-1 and TRBJ1-5; D is uncertain. Sequenced sample: blood, either unsorted or a sorted T cell fraction (not recorded which). The CDR3 region has the DNA TGCAGTGCAGAACGGACGGATTTCAATCAGCCCCAGCATTTT. It specifies CSAERTDFNQPQHF.